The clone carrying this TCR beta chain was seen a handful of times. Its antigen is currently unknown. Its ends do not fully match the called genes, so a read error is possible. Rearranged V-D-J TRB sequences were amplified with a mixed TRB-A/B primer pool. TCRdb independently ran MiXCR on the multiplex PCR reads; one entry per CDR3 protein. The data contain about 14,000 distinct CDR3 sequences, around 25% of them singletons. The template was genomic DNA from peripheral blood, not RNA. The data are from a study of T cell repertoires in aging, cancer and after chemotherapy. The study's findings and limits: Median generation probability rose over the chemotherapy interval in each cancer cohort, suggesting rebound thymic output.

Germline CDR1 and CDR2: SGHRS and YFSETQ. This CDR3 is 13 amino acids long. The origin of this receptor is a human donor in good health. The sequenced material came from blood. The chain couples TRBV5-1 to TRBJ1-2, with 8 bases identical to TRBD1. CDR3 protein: CASSLQGVYGYTF. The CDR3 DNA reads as TGTGCCAGCAGCCTACAGGGGGTTTATGGCTACACCTTC. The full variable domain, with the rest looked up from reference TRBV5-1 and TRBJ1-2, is KAGVTQTPRYLIKTRGQQVTLSCSPISGHRSVSWYQQTPGQGLQFLFEYFSETQRNKGNFPGRFSGRQFSNSRSEMNVSTLELGDSALYLCASSLQGVYGYTFGSGTRLTVV.